The next 11 T cell receptor beta chains were all read from a single sample in a study of cytomegalovirus exposure and HLA in healthy donors. The PCR had 60 Vbeta and 13 Jbeta primers. Sequencing used immunoSEQ multiplex PCR; TCRdb keeps in-frame clones, though not all of them. Here the sample spans roughly 150,000 clones, over 70% being singletons. The sequencing sample was made of PBMCs. The origin of the receptors is a male donor in good health and CMV-seronegative.

J is TRBJ2-1 and V is TRBV4-1, with a weak D call TRBD2 (6 bases). This CDR3 has 16 residues. The germline V gene encodes CDR1 MGHRA and CDR2 YSYEKL. With 7 bases removed from V and 2 bases from J, the gap between germline ends came to 18 bases. The CDR3 region is CASISRPSDPYNEQFF. The CDR3 DNA follows: TGCGCCAGCATCTCAAGGCCTAGCGACCCCTACAATGAGCAGTTCTTC.

V usage is TRBV2 and J usage is TRBJ2-5; unclear D gene. The end of the DNA is better explained by TRBJ2-7, so the J call may be wrong. This CDR3 is built from 11 residues. Per the germline V gene, CDR1 is SNHLY and CDR2 is FYNNEI. CDR3 in DNA: TGTGCCAGCAGCAGGATTATCGAGCAGTACTTC. Its translation is CASSRIIEQYF.

This chain links TRBV27 with TRBJ2-7; 10 positions match TRBD2. Germline lookup yields CDR1 MNHEY and CDR2 SMNVEV (reference sequence). The CDR3 sequence is 16 residues long. Trimming took 6 bases from V and 0 from J; bases not matched to a gene: 8. This CDR3 reads CASRTTSGARSYEQYF. In nucleotides, the CDR3 is TGTGCCAGCAGAACCACTAGCGGGGCCCGCTCCTACGAGCAGTACTTC.

About this clone: The same CDR3 is also encoded by other DNA sequences in this sample. The rearrangement links TRBV19 to TRBJ2-1; 7 bases map to TRBD1. This CDR3 is built from 17 residues. Unmatched junction bases numbered 12, after V lost 6 bases and J lost 1 base. Germline lookup yields CDR1 LNHDA and CDR2 SQIVND (reference sequence). CDR3 in DNA: TGTGCCAGTAGCCCCTCTTACAGGGGATTATCCTACAATGAGCAGTTCTTC. It encodes CASSPSYRGLSYNEQFF.

The chain uses TRBV7-9 and TRBJ2-7, with D perhaps TRBD1 (6 bases). This CDR3 is built from 15 residues. V was trimmed by 0 bases and J by 11 bases, leaving 20 bases between them. In germline, CDR1 is SEHNR, CDR2 FQNEAQ (reference sequence). This CDR3 reads CASSLATGSRGSKYF. The CDR3 DNA sequence: TGTGCCAGCAGCTTAGCGACAGGTTCTCGGGGAAGCAAGTACTTC.

The rearrangement links TRBV2 to TRBJ1-3; TRBD1 matches at 9 bases. The CDR3 is made up of 14 amino acids. V trimming: 6 bases; J trimming: 2 bases; junction bases outside the gene matches: 2. From germline, CDR1 is SNHLY and CDR2 FYNNEI. CDR3 DNA: TGTGCCAGCAGCGGGACAGGGACTGGAAACACCATATATTTT. It encodes CASSGTGTGNTIYF.

The J gene is TRBJ2-7, the V gene TRBV5-1; a weak D match, TRBD1 (6 bases). The CDR3 has 14 amino acids. In germline, CDR1 is SGHRS, CDR2 YFSETQ. Trimming shortened V by 6 bases and J by 4 bases, and 17 bases separated the two germline ends. The CDR3 nucleotides are TGCGCCAGCACCATGCAACAGGGTTCTTACGAGCAGTACTTC. It is translated as CASTMQQGSYEQYF.

The genes are TRBV25-1 and TRBJ2-7; D possibly corresponds to TRBD1 (6 bases). CDR1 and CDR2 from the germline V gene are MGHDK and SYGVNS. The CDR3 has 15 residues. The germline V and J ends were trimmed by 4 bases and 2 bases, with 15 bases remaining between them. The CDR3 sequence is CASSATGLHPYEQYF. The CDR3 bases are TGTGCCAGCAGTGCGACAGGCCTGCATCCCTACGAGCAGTACTTC.

The chain uses TRBV7-7 and TRBJ2-5, with D maybe TRBD1 (5 bases). This CDR3 is built from 15 residues. Looked up from germline, CDR1 is SSHAT and CDR2 is FNYEAQ (reference sequence). Trimming cost V 6 bases and J 5 bases, with 19 bases left between them. The CDR3 DNA sequence: TGTGCCAGCAGTTCTGGCCAGGGCATAGGGGAGACCCAGTACTTC. This sequence encodes CASSSGQGIGETQYF. Full variable domain (missing parts from reference TRBV7-7 and TRBJ2-5): GAGVSQSPRYKVTKRGQDVTLRCDPISSHATLYWYQQALGQGPEFLTYFNYEAQPDKSGLPSDRFSAERPEGSISTLTIQRTEQRDSAMYRCASSSGQGIGETQYFGPGTRLLVL.

The chain recombines TRBV21-1 with TRBJ2-5; TRBD2 is taken as the D call from the table, unchecked against the DNA. TRBV21-1 is described as a pseudogene. CDR3 size: 15 residues. CDR3 residues: CASSTWPGDKETQYF. The CDR3 DNA follows: TGTGCCAGCAGCACCTGGCCGGGGGATAAAGAGACCCAGTACTTC.

The chain couples TRBV28 to TRBJ1-1; the D gene is possibly TRBD1 (5 bases). Germline CDR1 is MDHEN and CDR2 is SYDVKM. The CDR3 totals 15 residues. Trimming took 7 bases from V and 0 from J, leaving 15 bases between them. The CDR3 reads CASTPRRQLNTEAFF. DNA for the CDR3: TGTGCCAGCACCCCGAGGAGACAGCTGAACACTGAAGCTTTCTTT.